This T cell receptor beta chain was profiled in a study of technical replicates of blood from a handful of donors. Germline values: CDR1 SGHNT, CDR2 YENEEA. This CDR3 is built from 13 residues. Trimming removed 5 bases from V and 1 base from J, with 8 bases in between. Concerning this clone itself: Additional DNA sequences in this sample encode the identical CDR3.

Repertoires were generated with immunoSEQ multiplex PCR, while TCRdb's copy carries only in-frame clones and drops some. The profile covers approximately 84,000 clones, with roughly 98% appearing a single time and 0.15% taken by the ten largest. The V and J genes are TRBV11-3 and TRBJ1-1; no reliable D call. Sequenced: T cells isolated from PBMCs. The receptor's source is a human donor in good health. CDR3 DNA: TGTGCCAGCAGCCCCGGAGGGAACACTGAAGCTTTCTTT. As protein: CASSPGGNTEAFF.